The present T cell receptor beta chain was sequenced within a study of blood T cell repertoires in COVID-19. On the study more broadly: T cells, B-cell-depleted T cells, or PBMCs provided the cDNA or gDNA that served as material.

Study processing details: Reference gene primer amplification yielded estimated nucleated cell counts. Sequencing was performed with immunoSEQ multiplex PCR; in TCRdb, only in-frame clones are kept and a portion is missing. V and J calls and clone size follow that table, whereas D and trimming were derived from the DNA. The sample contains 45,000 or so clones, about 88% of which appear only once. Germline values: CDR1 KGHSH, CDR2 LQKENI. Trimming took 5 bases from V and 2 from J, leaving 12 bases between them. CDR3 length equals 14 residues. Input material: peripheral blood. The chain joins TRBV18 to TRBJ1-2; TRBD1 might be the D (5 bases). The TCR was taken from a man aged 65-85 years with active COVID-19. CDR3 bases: TGTGCCAGCTCAATATCACGGGGGAACTATGGCTACACCTTC. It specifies CASSISRGNYGYTF.